Below, 9 T cell receptor beta chains from the same sample are listed, as sequenced in a study of cytomegalovirus exposure and HLA in healthy donors. Here immunoSEQ multiplex PCR was the method, and the copy in TCRdb shows in-frame clones only, minus some. The sample lists 180,000 or so clones, 80% to 90% occurring once. The source material was PBMCs. These receptors were collected from a woman aged 25 to 39 in good health and CMV-seropositive.

The CDR3 spells CASILREGYGRGSSYEQYF. The CDR3 DNA reads as TGTGCCAGCATCCTTAGGGAGGGATACGGTCGGGGTAGCTCGTACGAGCAGTACTTC. The chain links TRBV7-2 to TRBJ2-7; 7 positions match TRBD2. Germline V gene sequence: CDR1 SGHTA, CDR2 FQGNSA. The length of the CDR3 is 19 residues. Germline trimming cut 7 bases from V and 4 bases from J; bases unmatched to any gene: 25.

V and J are TRBV6-5 and TRBJ2-1; 8 nucleotides line up with TRBD2. The V and J ends lost 5 bases and 7 bases, in that order; junction bases with no gene match: 4. The CDR3 is 13 amino acids. CDR1 and CDR2 (germline): MNHEY, SVGAGI. The CDR3 region is CASSGGLANEQFF. The CDR3 DNA is TGTGCCAGCAGTGGCGGACTAGCTAATGAGCAGTTCTTC.

The V gene is TRBV30, the J gene TRBJ2-7, with 9 bases matching TRBD2. The germline V gene has CDR1 GTSNPN and CDR2 SVGIG (reference sequence). This CDR3 has 16 residues. The V segment lost 1 base and the J segment 3 bases; nucleotides outside the gene matches: 10. The CDR3 here is CAWSGPAAGGFYEQYF. In DNA, the CDR3 is TGTGCCTGGAGTGGACCCGCAGCGGGAGGTTTCTACGAGCAGTACTTC.

This chain links TRBV18 with TRBJ1-2; 11 nucleotides line up with TRBD1. CDR3 size: 16 residues. Unmatched junction bases numbered 5, after V lost 3 bases and J lost 2 bases. CDR1 and CDR2 (germline): KGHSH, LQKENI. This chain's CDR3 is CASSPEGTGGNYGYTF. CDR3 in DNA: TGTGCCAGCTCACCGGAGGGGACAGGGGGGAACTATGGCTACACCTTC. The entire variable domain, with the rest obtained from reference TRBV18 and TRBJ1-2, is as follows: NAGVMQNPRHLVRRRGQEARLRCSPMKGHSHVYWYRQLPEEGLKFMVYLQKENIIDESGMPKERFSAEFPKEGPSILRIQQVVRGDSAAYFCASSPEGTGGNYGYTFGSGTRLTVV.

The chain is built from TRBV5-1 and TRBJ2-3; 12 bases map to TRBD2. Trimming took 3 bases from V and 1 from J; bases not matched to a gene: 12. The CDR3 is 19 amino acids. Per germline, CDR1 SGHRS and CDR2 YFSETQ. For the CDR3, the DNA is TGCGCCAGCAGCTCGGGCAGGACTAGCGGGAAAGGAGGCACAGATACGCAGTATTTT. Its translation: CASSSGRTSGKGGTDTQYF. Full variable domain (missing parts from reference TRBV5-1 and TRBJ2-3): KAGVTQTPRYLIKTRGQQVTLSCSPISGHRSVSWYQQTPGQGLQFLFEYFSETQRNKGNFPGRFSGRQFSNSRSEMNVSTLELGDSALYLCASSSGRTSGKGGTDTQYFGPGTRLTVL.

The chain uses TRBV11-3 and TRBJ2-1; weak D call: TRBD2 (5 bases). The CDR3 loop spans 14 amino acids. Germline lookup yields CDR1 SGHNT and CDR2 YENEEA. Trimming removed 2 bases at V and 4 bases at J, with 9 bases between. CDR3: CASSLTRRYNEQFF. In nucleotides, the CDR3 is TGTGCCAGCAGCTTAACCCGGAGGTACAATGAGCAGTTCTTC. Together with reference TRBV11-3 and TRBJ2-1, the CDR3 gives the full variable domain: EAGVVQSPRYKIIEKKQPVAFWCNPISGHNTLYWYLQNLGQGPELLIRYENEEAVDDSQLPKDRFSAERLKGVDSTLKIQPAELGDSAVYLCASSLTRRYNEQFFGPGTRLTVL.

This clone was counted once. CDR3 residues: CASSQGQGVDTQYF. CDR3 coding DNA: TGCGCCAGCAGCCAGGGACAGGGAGTCGATACGCAGTATTTT. The chain uses TRBV5-1 and TRBJ2-3; TRBD1 agrees at 9 bases. The CDR3 totals 14 residues. V was pared by 4 bases and J by 6 bases, with 6 bases of the junction left unmatched. Germline V gene data show CDR1 as SGHRS and CDR2 as YFSETQ.

DNA for the CDR3: TGTGCCAGCAGCTGGGGACAGGGCCTGACTGGGGCCAACGTCCTGACTTTC. Translating gives CASSWGQGLTGANVLTF. The chain links TRBV5-6 to TRBJ2-6; TRBD1 agrees at 9 bases. V was pared by 3 bases and J by 2 bases, with 6 bases of the junction left unmatched. Germline V CDR1 and CDR2: SGHDT, YYEEEE. The CDR3 contains 17 residues.

The rearrangement joins TRBV15 to TRBJ2-1; 12 positions match TRBD2. The CDR3 contains 15 residues. The germline CDR1 and CDR2 sequences are LNHNV and YYDKDF (reference sequence). Germline trimming cut 0 bases from V and 8 bases from J; bases unmatched to any gene: 2. CDR3 amino acids: CATSRETSGSYEQFF. The CDR3 DNA follows: TGTGCCACCAGCAGAGAGACTAGCGGGAGTTATGAGCAGTTCTTC.